This TCR beta chain was identified in a study of T-cell memory formation after mild COVID-19. A remark on this clonotype: The target antigen is unknown.

Study results and caveats: Clones contracting day 15 to 85 were balanced CD4/CD8; later expanders leaned CD4+. Pre-infection memory contained some responding clones, which suggested that cross-reactive memory had joined.

Constant-segment primers served in 5'RACE that generated TCR alpha and TCR beta cDNA libraries bearing sample barcodes and UMIs. TCRdb used MiXCR to reprocess the 5' RACE reads, holding one entry per CDR3 protein. Of about 320,000 distinct CDR3 sequences listed, more than 13% are singletons. V dropped 3 bases and J dropped 8 bases, with 12 bases sitting between them. This CDR3 is 14 amino acids long. Germline assignment: CDR1 SGDLS and CDR2 YYNGEE. The source is a man aged 18 to 30 who had mild COVID-19 (a few samples of this study predate the infection). Cell type and time point are not known. This sequence joins TRBV9 and TRBJ1-6; tentatively, D is TRBD1 (5 bases). The sample was PBMCs or a T cell subset sorted from them (not recorded which). The CDR3 coding sequence is TGTGCCAGCAGCGGAGGGACCCGCGATTCACCCCTCCACTTT. Protein product: CASSGGTRDSPLHF.